This T cell receptor beta chain was recovered during a study of T cell changes during pregnancy in multiple sclerosis. This table comes from immunoSEQ multiplex PCR, and its TCRdb copy is limited to in-frame clones, with some not included. The sample holds 30,000 to 35,000 clones; 90% are singletons and the top ten take approximately 12%. J lost 7 bases, V lost 3 bases, and 6 bases had no gene match. This CDR3 contains 15 residues. The germline CDR1 and CDR2 sequences are SQVTM and ANQGSEA. The chain joins TRBV29-1 to TRBJ2-3, with 14 bases matching TRBD2. The receptor was derived from a female donor with multiple sclerosis, enrolled in a pregnancy study. The sequencing here drew on CD8+ T cells from peripheral blood mononuclear cells, taken in the first trimester of pregnancy. In DNA form, the CDR3 reads TGCAGCGTTGAGTCCGGGACTAGCGGGAGTAATACGCAGTATTTT. It is translated as CSVESGTSGSNTQYF.